This passage covers 17 T cell receptor beta chains from one sample sequenced in a study of blood T cell repertoires in COVID-19. Assay used: immunoSEQ multiplex PCR; TCRdb lists only in-frame clones, some missing. The repertoire holds 150,000 to 200,000 clones, 80% seen once, with 5.5% to 8.5% in the top ten. Material: peripheral blood. The origin of the receptors is a man in his fifties or sixties with acute or convalescent COVID-19.

The chain is built from TRBV4-1 and TRBJ2-5, with 9 positions matching TRBD2. The CDR3 consists of 16 residues. CDR1 and CDR2 (germline): MGHRA, YSYEKL. J lost 2 bases, V lost 0 bases, and 4 bases had no gene match. CDR3 amino acids: CASSQELAGEQETQYF. The CDR3 DNA follows: TGCGCCAGCAGCCAAGAATTAGCGGGAGAACAAGAGACCCAGTACTTC.

This chain joins TRBV2 and TRBJ1-2; the D gene is possibly TRBD1 (5 bases). This CDR3 contains 16 residues. The germline V gene has CDR1 SNHLY and CDR2 FYNNEI. V shed 1 base and J shed 4 bases, with 16 bases lying between them. CDR3 residues: CASSEGKGPLLYGYTF. Here the CDR3 DNA reads TGTGCCAGCAGTGAAGGAAAGGGGCCTCTCCTCTATGGCTACACCTTC.

The rearrangement joins TRBV11-3 to TRBJ1-1; a possible D gene is TRBD1 (5 bases). The length of the CDR3 is 14 residues. The V end lost 2 bases, the J end lost 4 bases, and 11 bases lay between the germline ends. Germline CDR1 and CDR2: SGHNT and YENEEA. The CDR3, as DNA: TGTGCCAGCAGCTTAAGGGGAGGTCGCACTGAAGCTTTCTTT. It codes for CASSLRGGRTEAFF.

The gene calls are TRBV9 and TRBJ2-1, with 11 bases identical to TRBD2. Germline V gene data show CDR1 as SGDLS and CDR2 as YYNGEE. With 0 bases clipped from V and 10 bases from J, the junction kept 12 bases outside the gene matches. The CDR3 has 17 amino acids. The CDR3 DNA sequence: TGTGCCAGCAGCGTAGGGTTAGCGGGAGGGCCGGGAAAAGAGCAGTTCTTC. This codes for CASSVGLAGGPGKEQFF.

The chain links TRBV7-2 to TRBJ2-7, with 7 bases fitting TRBD1. Trimming at V came to 5 bases and at J to 1 base, leaving 8 bases not matched to a gene. The CDR3 spans 15 residues. Germline V CDR1 and CDR2: SGHTA, FQGNSA. The DNA of the CDR3 is TGTGCCAGCAGCCCGCCGGGACAGCTTTCCTACGAGCAGTACTTC. Its translation: CASSPPGQLSYEQYF.

J is TRBJ2-1 and V is TRBV7-9; 13 positions match TRBD2. V trimming: 3 bases; J trimming: 10 bases; junction bases outside the gene matches: 15. The CDR3 length is 18 residues. Germline V lookup: CDR1 SEHNR, CDR2 FQNEAQ (reference sequence). Here the CDR3 DNA reads TGTGCCAGCAGCTTGCCGACTAGCGGGGGGCCCACCCCATCGGAGCAGTTCTTC. Translation gives CASSLPTSGGPTPSEQFF.

In DNA, the CDR3 is TGTGCCAGCAGCCTTTCGGGACTAGCGGGAGGGCCGGGAGATACGCAGTATTTT. It encodes CASSLSGLAGGPGDTQYF. The chain links TRBV9 to TRBJ2-3; 16 nucleotides match TRBD2. This CDR3 has 18 residues. Germline CDR1 SGDLS, CDR2 YYNGEE. The J segment lost 5 bases and the V segment lost 4 bases, leaving 10 bases of the junction unmatched.

The rearrangement joins TRBV7-9 to TRBJ2-3, with D perhaps matching TRBD1 (5 bases). The CDR3 covers 13 residues. Trimming stripped 1 base from V and 9 bases from J, with 11 bases between. Germline-derived CDR1 and CDR2 are SEHNR and FQNEAQ (reference sequence). In DNA form, the CDR3 reads TGTGCCAGCAGCTTAGAGGGTAGGGGAACGCAGTATTTT. It is translated as CASSLEGRGTQYF.

V is TRBV5-1 and J is TRBJ1-1; possible D gene TRBD1, 6 bases. There are 13 residues in the CDR3. Germline CDR1 and CDR2: SGHRS and YFSETQ. The ends were cut back, 4 bases at V and 0 bases at J, with 7 bases in the middle. This chain's CDR3 is CASSQGMNTEAFF. In DNA, the CDR3 is TGCGCCAGCAGCCAGGGGATGAACACTGAAGCTTTCTTT.

The V call is TRBV5-1, the J call TRBJ2-2; 9 bases map to TRBD1. The trim removed 3 bases at V and 1 base at J, leaving 4 bases unmatched. Looked up from germline, CDR1 is SGHRS and CDR2 is YFSETQ. CDR3 length equals 16 residues. This chain's CDR3 is CASSWAGQGNTGELFF. The CDR3 DNA reads TGCGCCAGCAGCTGGGCGGGACAGGGGAACACCGGGGAGCTGTTTTTT.

The CDR3 nucleotides are TGTGCCAGCAGCCGGAACACTAACGAGCAGTACTTC. As protein: CASSRNTNEQYF. This chain links TRBV12-3 or TRBV12-4 with TRBJ2-7; D not resolved. Between the trimmed V and J ends, which lost 6 bases and 5 bases, there was a span of 11 bases. The CDR3 contains 12 residues.

The chain carries TRBV29-1 and TRBJ2-1, with TRBD2 as a possible D gene (6 bases). The V gene's germline CDR1 is SQVTM and CDR2 ANQGSEA. This CDR3 region has 14 residues. With 4 bases removed from V and 7 bases from J, the gap between germline ends came to 17 bases. The CDR3 spells CSVVRGNSYNEQFF. CDR3 nucleotides: TGCAGCGTTGTTCGGGGGAATAGTTATAATGAGCAGTTCTTC.

CDR3 residues: CASSLSEHRNQPQHF. The CDR3 nucleotides are TGTGCCAGCAGCTTATCCGAACACCGCAATCAGCCCCAGCATTTT. The chain joins TRBV7-8 to TRBJ1-5; D unresolved. Trimming pared 2 bases from V and 2 bases from J, leaving 10 bases between. The V gene's germline CDR1 is SGHVS and CDR2 FQNEAQ. This CDR3 has 15 amino acids. The whole variable domain, filled in from reference TRBV7-8 and TRBJ1-5, reads GAGVSQSPRYKVAKRGQDVALRCDPISGHVSLFWYQQALGQGPEFLTYFQNEAQLDKSGLPSDRFFAERPEGSVSTLKIQRTQQEDSAVYLCASSLSEHRNQPQHFGDGTRLSIL.

The rearrangement joins TRBV15 to TRBJ1-4; TRBD1 might be the D (5 bases). CDR1 LNHNV and CDR2 YYDKDF come from the germline V gene (reference sequence). CDR3 length equals 16 residues. V lost 3 bases and J 2 bases, leaving 13 bases between the germline ends. The CDR3 region is CATSRVGHLTNEKLFF. CDR3 nucleotides: TGTGCCACCAGCAGGGTCGGACATTTGACTAATGAAAAACTGTTTTTT. Full variable domain (outside the CDR3, taken from reference TRBV15 and TRBJ1-4): DAMVIQNPRYQVTQFGKPVTLSCSQTLNHNVMYWYQQKSSQAPKLLFHYYDKDFNNEADTPDNFQSRRPNTSFCFLDIRSPGLGDTAMYLCATSRVGHLTNEKLFFGSGTQLSVL.

The chain couples TRBV5-1 to TRBJ1-4; the D is unclear. The V gene lost 2 bases and the J gene lost 7 bases, with 9 bases spanning the gap. Germline CDR1 SGHRS, CDR2 YFSETQ. The CDR3 is 13 residues long. In DNA form, the CDR3 reads TGCGCCAGCAGCTTCGAGGGAGGTGAAAAACTGTTTTTT. This translates into CASSFEGGEKLFF.

The chain joins TRBV6-1 to TRBJ1-6; D possibly corresponds to TRBD1 (6 bases). With 2 bases removed from V and 11 bases from J, the gap between germline ends came to 19 bases. The CDR3 extends over 16 amino acids. Germline CDR1 reads MNHNS; CDR2 reads SASEGT. This CDR3 is CASSERGSGQGAPLHF. The CDR3 DNA reads as TGTGCCAGCAGTGAAAGGGGGTCTGGGCAGGGCGCACCCCTCCACTTT.

V and J are TRBV7-3 and TRBJ2-1; TRBD2 aligns across 10 bases. This CDR3 has 15 residues. CDR1 and CDR2 from the germline V gene are SGHTA and FQGTGA. V gave up 3 bases and J gave up 9 bases; unmatched junction bases: 8. The CDR3 coding sequence is TGTGCCAGCAGCTTTGAGCGGGGGGGCCTTGGTGAGCAGTTCTTC. As protein: CASSFERGGLGEQFF.